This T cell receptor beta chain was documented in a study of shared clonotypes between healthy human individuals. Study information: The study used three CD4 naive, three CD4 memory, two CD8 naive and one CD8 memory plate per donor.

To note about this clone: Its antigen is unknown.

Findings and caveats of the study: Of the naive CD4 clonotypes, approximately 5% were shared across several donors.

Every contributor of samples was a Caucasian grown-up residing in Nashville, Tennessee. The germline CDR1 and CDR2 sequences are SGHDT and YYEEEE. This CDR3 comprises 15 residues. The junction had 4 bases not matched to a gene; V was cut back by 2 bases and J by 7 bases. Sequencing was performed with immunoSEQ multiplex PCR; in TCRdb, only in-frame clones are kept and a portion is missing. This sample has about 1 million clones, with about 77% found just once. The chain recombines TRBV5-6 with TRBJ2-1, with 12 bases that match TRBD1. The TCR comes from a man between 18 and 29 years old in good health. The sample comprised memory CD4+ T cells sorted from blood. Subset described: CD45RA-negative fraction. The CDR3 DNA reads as TGTGCCAGCAGCTTACCGGGACAGGGGGCGAATGAGCAGTTCTTC. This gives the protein CASSLPGQGANEQFF.